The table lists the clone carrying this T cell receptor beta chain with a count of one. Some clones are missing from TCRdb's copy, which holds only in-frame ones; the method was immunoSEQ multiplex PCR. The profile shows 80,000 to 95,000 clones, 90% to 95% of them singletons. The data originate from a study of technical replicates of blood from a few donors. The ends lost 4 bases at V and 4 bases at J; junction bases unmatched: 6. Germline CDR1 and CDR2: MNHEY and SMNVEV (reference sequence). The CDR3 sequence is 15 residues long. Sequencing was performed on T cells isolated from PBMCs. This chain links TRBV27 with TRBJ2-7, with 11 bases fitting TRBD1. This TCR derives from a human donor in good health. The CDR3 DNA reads TGTGCCAGCAGTTCGCGGGACAGGGGGGGATACGAGCAGTACTTC. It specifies CASSSRDRGGYEQYF.